These T cell receptor beta chains were read from a single sample in a study of CD4 T cells in relation to SARS-CoV-2 and coronaviruses. Libraries were prepared by immunoSEQ multiplex PCR; TCRdb keeps only in-frame clonotypes and omits some of them. The table includes 60,000 or so clones, over 90% detected once. Material: naive CD4+ T cells from PBMCs. These receptor sequences come from a human donor in good health. CDR3s include the opening cysteine and the closing phenylalanine or tryptophan. D genes are given only for firm matches. Some rows mark clone size as missing; the rest say once, few, many or name a class of expanded clone.

j_call d_call clone_size v_call cdr3_aa cdr3_nt
TRBJ1-4 - - TRBV30 CAWSVRQGRLFF TGTGCCTGGAGTGTACGGCAAGGGAGACTGTTTTTT
TRBJ1-2 - few TRBV5-6 CASSPYRTLNYGYTF TGTGCCAGCAGCCCCTACCGGACCTTGAACTATGGCTACACCTTC
TRBJ2-5 TRBD1 - TRBV6-5 CASSWDRVKTQYF TGTGCCAGCAGTTGGGACAGGGTGAAGACCCAGTACTTC
TRBJ1-4 - - TRBV27 CASSLVGVVRDEKLFF TGTGCCAGCAGTTTAGTAGGGGTTGTAAGGGATGAAAAACTGTTTTTT
TRBJ1-2 - once TRBV5-1 CASSLYPAGYGYTF TGCGCCAGCAGCTTGTACCCGGCAGGCTATGGCTACACCTTC
TRBJ2-5 - - TRBV5-4 CASSPGTQETQYF TGTGCCAGCAGCCCCGGGACACAAGAGACCCAGTACTTC
TRBJ2-5 - - TRBV2 CASTGMVSQETQYF TGTGCCAGCACGGGGATGGTTAGCCAAGAGACCCAGTACTTC
TRBJ2-7 - - TRBV6-5 CASRPGTGYPEQYF TGTGCCAGCAGGCCCGGGACGGGGTATCCCGAGCAGTACTTC
TRBJ1-5 - - TRBV24-1 CATSDPGNPNQPQHF TGTGCCACCAGTGATCCGGGCAACCCGAATCAGCCCCAGCATTTT
TRBJ2-3 - few TRBV6-5 CASGDATRPGTQYF TGTGCCAGCGGGGACGCCACCCGACCGGGTACGCAGTATTTT
TRBJ1-1 - - TRBV19 CASIPGRLMNTEAFF TGTGCCAGCATTCCGGGACGGCTCATGAACACTGAAGCTTTCTTT
TRBJ1-2 - once TRBV28 CASSSRLADGYTF TGTGCCAGCAGTTCCAGACTGGCAGATGGCTACACCTTC
TRBJ2-7 TRBD1 - TRBV29-1 CSVGSRGYEQYF TGCAGCGTTGGGAGCAGGGGGTACGAGCAGTACTTC
TRBJ1-1 - - TRBV7-3 CASSLFRSTEAFF TGTGCCAGCAGCTTATTTAGATCTACTGAAGCTTTCTTT
TRBJ2-3 - - TRBV3-1/TRBV3-2 CASSQTDTQYF TGTGCCAGCAGCCAGACAGATACGCAGTATTTT
TRBJ1-5 TRBD1 - TRBV24-1 CATSDPGQGSNQPQHF TGTGCCACCAGTGATCCGGGACAGGGTAGCAATCAGCCCCAGCATTTT
TRBJ1-6 - - TRBV9 CASSVLGDQYNSPLHF TGTGCCAGCAGCGTACTGGGAGACCAATATAATTCACCCCTCCACTTT
TRBJ2-1 TRBD1 - TRBV6-5 CASSPRTGIGEQFF TGTGCCAGCAGCCCAAGGACAGGGATTGGTGAGCAGTTCTTC
TRBJ1-5 - - TRBV30 CAWSGGGNQPQHF TGTGCCTGGAGTGGGGGAGGCAATCAGCCCCAGCATTTT
TRBJ1-1 - few TRBV28 CASRTQNKAFF TGTGCCAGCAGGACACAGAACAAAGCTTTCTTT
TRBJ2-3 TRBD2 - TRBV7-2 CASQKRDTDTQYF TGTGCCAGCCAAAAGCGGGACACAGATACGCAGTATTTT
TRBJ1-1 - - TRBV12-3/TRBV12-4 CASSARELAEAFF TGTGCCAGCAGTGCCAGGGAATTGGCTGAAGCTTTCTTT
TRBJ1-1 - once TRBV5-1 CASSSGTGGHLGDFF TGCGCCAGCAGCTCGGGGACTGGGGGCCACTTGGGGGATTTCTTT
TRBJ2-1 - - TRBV10-3 CATQKNPNNEQFF TGTGCCACCCAGAAGAACCCAAACAATGAGCAGTTCTTC
TRBJ2-5 - - TRBV5-1 CASSVDLAQETQYF TGCGCCAGCAGCGTAGACTTGGCCCAAGAGACCCAGTACTTC
TRBJ1-5 - - TRBV7-9 CASSLRSNQPQHF TGTGCCAGCAGCTTAAGGAGCAATCAGCCCCAGCATTTT
TRBJ2-5 - - TRBV5-1 CASSSTEEETQYF TGCGCCAGCAGCTCAACCGAAGAAGAGACCCAGTACTTC
TRBJ1-5 - - TRBV28 CATGRGQPQHF TGTGCCACTGGGCGGGGGCAGCCCCAGCATTTT
TRBJ2-3 - - TRBV18 CASSPGDTQYF TGTGCCAGCTCACCGGGGGATACGCAGTATTTT
TRBJ2-2 - - TRBV11-2 CASSPGHLGTGELFF TGTGCCAGCAGCCCTGGTCATTTGGGGACCGGGGAGCTGTTTTTT
TRBJ2-3 TRBD2 - TRBV27 CASSLYPSGRGVTDTQYF TGTGCCAGCAGTTTATACCCTAGCGGGAGAGGTGTCACAGATACGCAGTATTTT
TRBJ2-7 TRBD2 few TRBV9 CASSVGAGAYEQYF TGTGCCAGCAGCGTAGGGGCGGGGGCCTACGAGCAGTACTTC
TRBJ2-3 TRBD1 - TRBV5-8 CASSWDRGTDTQYF TGTGCCAGCAGCTGGGACAGGGGCACTGATACGCAGTATTTT
TRBJ1-1 - - TRBV2 CASSPQVGRRNTEAFF TGTGCCAGCAGTCCCCAAGTGGGTCGGCGCAACACTGAAGCTTTCTTT
TRBJ1-5 - - TRBV3-1/TRBV3-2 CASSQDGGAGDQPQHF TGTGCCAGCAGCCAAGATGGGGGGGCCGGGGATCAGCCCCAGCATTTT
TRBJ1-3 - - TRBV28 CASSNRGFSGNTIYF TGTGCCAGCAGCAACCGGGGCTTCTCTGGAAACACCATATATTTT
TRBJ2-1 - once TRBV7-9 CASSAPPSAINEQFF TGTGCCAGCAGCGCCCCCCCTAGCGCAATAAATGAGCAGTTCTTC
TRBJ1-4 - - TRBV6-6 CASRVKGPSNEKLFF TGTGCCAGCAGGGTGAAGGGGCCCTCTAATGAAAAACTGTTTTTT
TRBJ2-6 TRBD1 - TRBV27 CASSIWKGTGSSGANVLTF TGTGCCAGCAGTATATGGAAAGGGACAGGGAGCTCTGGGGCCAACGTCCTGACTTTC
TRBJ2-1 TRBD2 - TRBV19 CASSDGTSSYNEQFF TGTGCCAGTAGTGACGGGACTAGCAGTTACAATGAGCAGTTCTTC
TRBJ2-2 TRBD2 - TRBV28 CASSFRVTSGEVSNTGELFF TGTGCCAGCAGTTTCAGAGTAACCAGCGGGGAAGTGTCGAACACCGGGGAGCTGTTTTTT
TRBJ2-7 TRBD2 - TRBV18 CASSPPSAGGYEQYF TGTGCCAGCTCACCACCGTCGGCGGGAGGCTACGAGCAGTACTTC
TRBJ1-5 - - TRBV18 CASSPDSNQPQHF TGTGCCAGCTCACCCGACAGCAATCAGCCCCAGCATTTT
TRBJ1-1 - - TRBV6-5 CASSEQGFKSTEAFF TGTGCCAGCAGCGAGCAGGGCTTCAAAAGCACTGAAGCTTTCTTT
TRBJ2-5 - - TRBV9 CASSVGAGTTRESQYF TGTGCCAGCAGCGTAGGGGCAGGGACAACAAGAGAGTCCCAGTACTTC
TRBJ1-5 - - TRBV6-5 CASRLYTNQPQHF TGTGCCAGCAGGCTATACACTAATCAGCCCCAGCATTTT
TRBJ2-1 - - TRBV3-1/TRBV3-2 CASSQAGYFYNEQFF TGTGCCAGCAGCCAAGCGGGATACTTTTACAATGAGCAGTTCTTC
TRBJ1-4 - - TRBV2 CASSDGELGEKLFF TGTGCCAGCAGTGACGGGGAGTTAGGGGAAAAACTGTTTTTT
TRBJ1-2 - - TRBV28 CASSLIGSGYTF TGTGCCAGCAGTTTAATAGGCAGTGGCTACACCTTC
TRBJ1-1 TRBD1 - TRBV7-8 CASSARGPGTMNTEAFF TGTGCCAGCAGCGCAAGGGGGCCAGGGACCATGAACACTGAAGCTTTCTTT
TRBJ2-1 - once TRBV21-1 CASSKLYWREYNEQFF TGTGCCAGCAGCAAGCTGTACTGGCGGGAGTACAATGAGCAGTTCTTC
TRBJ2-1 - - TRBV4-1 CASSQEHFKEQFF TGCGCCAGCAGCCAAGAGCATTTTAAAGAGCAGTTCTTC
TRBJ2-6 - - TRBV7-2 CASSLPGKLSSGANVLTF TGTGCCAGCAGCTTACCAGGGAAGCTAAGCTCTGGGGCCAACGTCCTGACTTTC
TRBJ2-3 TRBD2 - TRBV30 CACRPGLGASTDTQYF TGTGCCTGTCGGCCGGGACTAGGGGCAAGCACAGATACGCAGTATTTT
TRBJ2-2 - - TRBV4-1 CASSRLLGGTGELFF TGCGCCAGCAGCCGGTTATTAGGGGGCACCGGGGAGCTGTTTTTT
TRBJ2-2 - - TRBV18 CASSTGTGELFF TGTGCCAGCTCAACGGGGACCGGGGAGCTGTTTTTT